A selection of T cell receptor beta chains follows, all from one sample in a study of blood T cells in healthy people across ages. TCRdb ran MiXCR on the 5' RACE reads and lists one entry per CDR3 protein. The table has approximately 1.5 million distinct CDR3 sequences, approximately 43% seen once. Sequencing input: blood. The receptor source for this set is a woman between 18 and 29 years old in good health. Both conserved end residues are part of each CDR3. The D gene is left open where the match is weak. Some rows have no size entry. The others give once, few or many, or a class for an expanded clone.

>TRBV11-2|TRBJ2-3|NA|NA
TGTGCCAGCAGTGCATGGGGGGACAGAGACACAGATACGCAGTATTTT
CASSAWGDRDTDTQYF
>TRBV2|TRBJ2-3|NA|once
TGTGCCATTCCCTTCGGGCGGGACCGCCTACCCCTCTTATCTAGCACAGATACGCAGTATTTT
CAIPFGRDRLPLLSSTDTQYF
>TRBV29-1|TRBJ1-4|TRBD1|NA
TGCAGCCAAAAGACAGGGGTAGTTGAAAAACTGTTTTTT
CSQKTGVVEKLFF
>TRBV4-3|TRBJ2-1|NA|few
TGCGCCAGCAGCCAAGACCTGGGCCGTGAGCAGTTCTTC
CASSQDLGREQFF
>TRBV7-2|TRBJ2-7|NA|NA
TGTGCCAGCAGCTCCGAGAGGCGCTCCTACGAGCAGTACTTC
CASSSERRSYEQYF
>TRBV4-3|TRBJ2-1|NA|NA
TGCGCCAGCAGCCCCCTCGGGATGAAGAATGAGCAGTTCTTC
CASSPLGMKNEQFF
>TRBV18|TRBJ2-7|NA|NA
TGTGCCAGCTCACCAAGGGGGGATCGGTACGAGCAGTACTTC
CASSPRGDRYEQYF
>TRBV4-1|TRBJ1-4|NA|NA
TGCGCCAGCAGCCCGCGACAGCTTGAAAAACTGTTTTTT
CASSPRQLEKLFF
>TRBV10-3|TRBJ2-1|TRBD2|few
TGTGCCATCAGTCCAAGGACTAGCGTGTACAATGAGCAGTTCTTC
CAISPRTSVYNEQFF
>TRBV7-2|TRBJ1-5|TRBD1|NA
TGTGCCAGCAGCCCACAGGGACAGCTCAATCAGCCCCAGCATTTT
CASSPQGQLNQPQHF
>TRBV12-3/TRBV12-4|TRBJ2-3|NA|NA
TGTGCCAGCAGTCCACCCGGCAGGGACATCACAGATACGCAGTATTTT
CASSPPGRDITDTQYF
>TRBV29-1|TRBJ2-3|NA|few
TGCAGCGTTGAAAATCCGGTCCGGCGGTTGGGGTATACGCAGTATTTT
CSVENPVRRLGYTQYF
>TRBV20-1|TRBJ2-1|NA|few
TGCAGTGCCCCGCCCCCCCTGACTAGCTCCTACAATGAGCAGTTCTTC
CSAPPPLTSSYNEQFF